The 13 T cell receptor beta chains given below trace back to one sample, sequenced in a study of T cell responses to AZD1222 COVID-19 vaccine. Sequenced by immunoSEQ multiplex PCR; TCRdb stores in-frame clones only, minus some. The sample includes about 180,000 clones, around nine tenths of them seen just once. This material consisted of peripheral blood, taken 28 days after the second AZD1222 dose. Receptors were obtained from an adult who received the AZD1222 COVID-19 vaccine.

This chain uses TRBV2 with TRBJ1-5, with D unclear. Per germline, CDR1 SNHLY and CDR2 FYNNEI. V lost 5 bases and J 0 bases, leaving 11 bases between the germline ends. This CDR3 contains 15 residues. CDR3 nucleotides: TGTGCCAGCAGTTCCCTGGTTGCTAGCAATCAGCCCCAGCATTTT. Protein sequence: CASSSLVASNQPQHF.

The chain is built from TRBV18 and TRBJ2-7; 7 bases map to TRBD1. V was pared by 6 bases and J by 0 bases, with 8 bases of the junction left unmatched. Germline CDR1 is KGHSH and CDR2 is LQKENI. CDR3 length equals 15 residues. CDR3 DNA: TGTGCCAGCTCCCCCCTGGGGACAGACTCCTACGAGCAGTACTTC. Translating gives CASSPLGTDSYEQYF.

The V call is TRBV12-3 or TRBV12-4, the J call TRBJ1-3; TRBD1 agrees at 7 bases. V dropped 11 bases and J dropped 2; count of bases not matched to a gene: 3. This CDR3 spans 12 amino acids. CDR3 coding DNA: TGTGCCGGCCAGGGGGCTGGAAACACCATATATTTT. It translates to CAGQGAGNTIYF.

The chain uses TRBV5-1 and TRBJ2-1; TRBD2 aligns across 8 bases. Looked up from germline, CDR1 is SGHRS and CDR2 is YFSETQ. With V trimmed by 0 bases and J by 6 bases, 8 bases remained unmatched. This CDR3 has 16 residues. The CDR3 is CASSLVAGRAGNEQFF. The CDR3 DNA is TGCGCCAGCAGCTTGGTGGCCGGGAGGGCCGGCAATGAGCAGTTCTTC.

This clone was picked up one time. The gene calls are TRBV11-3 and TRBJ2-7, with 10 nucleotides matching TRBD1. The CDR3 sequence is 14 residues long. J was trimmed by 3 bases and V by 5 bases; bases with no gene match: 4. Germline V gene data show CDR1 as SGHNT and CDR2 as YENEEA. The CDR3 sequence is CASSPGQGNYEQYF. As DNA, the CDR3 is TGTGCCAGCAGCCCGGGACAGGGGAACTACGAGCAGTACTTC.

This chain connects TRBV4-1 to TRBJ2-7; 10 bases fit TRBD1. V gave up 3 bases and J gave up 4 bases; unmatched junction bases: 6. Germline values: CDR1 MGHRA, CDR2 YSYEKL. The CDR3 is 15 amino acids. CDR3 sequence (DNA): TGCGCCAGCAGCCACCCGGGACAGGGGAATTACGAGCAGTACTTC. It codes for CASSHPGQGNYEQYF.

The J gene is TRBJ2-2, the V gene TRBV11-2; 9 positions agree with TRBD2. After removal of 3 bases from V and 1 base from J, the junction contained 3 bases not matched to a gene. There are 16 residues in the CDR3. Per the germline V gene, CDR1 is SGHAT and CDR2 is FQNNGV. CDR3 nucleotides: TGTGCCAGCAGCTTCACGACTAGCGGGAACACCGGGGAGCTGTTTTTT. It codes for CASSFTTSGNTGELFF.

This chain links TRBV3-1 (or the pseudogene TRBV3-2) with TRBJ1-6, with TRBD1 as a possible D gene (6 bases). V was cut by 4 bases and J by 9 bases, with 19 bases left in between. The length of the CDR3 is 16 residues. The germline V gene encodes CDR1 LGHDT and CDR2 YNNKEL (reference sequence). The CDR3 DNA reads TGTGCCAGCAGCCCTTCAGGGGCGAATCCCTCTTCACCCCTCCACTTT. This translates into CASSPSGANPSSPLHF.

The chain recombines TRBV6-6 with TRBJ1-1, with D uncertain. V lost 6 bases, J lost 4 bases, and 18 bases lay in between. The CDR3 is made up of 15 amino acids. The germline V gene encodes CDR1 MNHNY and CDR2 SVGAGI (reference sequence). The CDR3 coding sequence is TGTGCCAGCAGCCCTGGCGCCGGTGCGGGCACTGAAGCTTTCTTT. The encoded protein is CASSPGAGAGTEAFF.

This clone was observed once. The chain links TRBV12-3 or TRBV12-4 to TRBJ1-2; D is undetermined. This CDR3 is 12 amino acids long. Trimming left V 2 bases short and J 8 bases short, with 9 bases between. The DNA for the CDR3 is TGTGCCAGCAGTTTATCGCACGGAGGCTACACCTTC. Residues: CASSLSHGGYTF.

The chain carries TRBV9 and TRBJ2-1; no reliable D call. This CDR3 is 15 amino acids long. In germline, CDR1 is SGDLS, CDR2 YYNGEE. V lost 4 bases, J lost 0 bases, and 11 bases lay in between. The CDR3 sequence is CASSPHPSSYNEQFF. The DNA of the CDR3 is TGTGCCAGCAGCCCCCATCCTAGCTCCTACAATGAGCAGTTCTTC.

The CDR3 DNA reads as TGTGCCAGCAGTTACGCGTTTCGGGGGGCCACGGGAAACACCATATATTTT. This translates into CASSYAFRGATGNTIYF. This sequence joins TRBV6-2 or TRBV6-3 and TRBJ1-3; tentative D call: TRBD1 (6 bases). CDR3 length equals 17 residues. V lost 2 bases and J lost 4, with 18 bases in between. In germline, CDR1 is MNHEY, CDR2 SVGEGT.

The chain is built from TRBV12-3 or TRBV12-4 and TRBJ1-2; D is unclear. This CDR3 has 12 residues. Trimming took off 7 bases at V and 6 bases at J, with 12 bases between the two ends. As DNA, the CDR3 is TGTGCCAGCATGCTAGGCCTCGATGGCTACACCTTC. Its protein is CASMLGLDGYTF.